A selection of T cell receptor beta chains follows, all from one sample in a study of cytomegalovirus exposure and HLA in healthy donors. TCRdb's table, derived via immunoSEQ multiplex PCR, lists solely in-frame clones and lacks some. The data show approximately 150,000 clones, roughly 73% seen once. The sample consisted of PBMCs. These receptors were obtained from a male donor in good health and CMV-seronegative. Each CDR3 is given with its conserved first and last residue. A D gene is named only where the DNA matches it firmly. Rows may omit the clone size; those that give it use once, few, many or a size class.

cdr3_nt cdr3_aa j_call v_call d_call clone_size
TGTGCCAGCAGCGCCACTGCAGGGTCCTCTATAAACACTGAAGCTTTCTTT CASSATAGSSINTEAFF TRBJ1-1 TRBV9 NA NA
TGTGCCAGCAGCTTAGGTCAGGCAAGAAATGGCTACACCTTC CASSLGQARNGYTF TRBJ1-2 TRBV7-8 NA NA
TGTGCCAGCAGCTCAAGCCGGAAGGAGAATCGATATGGCTACACCTTC CASSSSRKENRYGYTF TRBJ1-2 TRBV7-2 NA NA
TGCGCCAGCAGCTTGACAATAGCGGGGAACACAGATACGCAGTATTTT CASSLTIAGNTDTQYF TRBJ2-3 TRBV5-1 TRBD2 NA
TGTGCCAGCAGCTTGTACCCGACTAGCGGGAGTACAGATACGCAGTATTTT CASSLYPTSGSTDTQYF TRBJ2-3 TRBV7-7 TRBD2 once
TGTGCCAGCAGTGAAGGGACAGGGTCGCACTATGGCTACACCTTC CASSEGTGSHYGYTF TRBJ1-2 TRBV2 TRBD1 NA
TGTGCCAGCAGCTCCTCAGGGGTAGATACGCAGTATTTT CASSSSGVDTQYF TRBJ2-3 TRBV7-9 NA NA
TGCGCCAGCAGCTTGGCACAGGGGGCGGTTGAAGCTTTCTTT CASSLAQGAVEAFF TRBJ1-1 TRBV5-1 TRBD1 NA
TGTGCCAGCAGCCTCTCGAGTGAGACCCAGTACTTC CASSLSSETQYF TRBJ2-5 TRBV7-2 NA NA
TGTGCCATAGTGACGAAGAGCGCAGATACGCAGTATTTT CAIVTKSADTQYF TRBJ2-3 TRBV2 NA NA
TGCGCCAGCAGCTATGGGACTAGCGGAACCTACGAGCAGTACTTC CASSYGTSGTYEQYF TRBJ2-7 TRBV5-1 TRBD2 NA
TGTGCCAGCAGTGAATTATCAGGGGGGGAGACCCAGTACTTC CASSELSGGETQYF TRBJ2-5 TRBV25-1 NA NA
TGTGCCAGCAGCGTAGCTGGAGCGGGAGGCTCCCAGGAGACCCAGTACTTC CASSVAGAGGSQETQYF TRBJ2-5 TRBV9 TRBD2 few